In its sample, the clone carrying this TCR beta chain was seen a few times. These data originate in a study of beta chain features in type 1 diabetes. Trimming shortened V by 0 bases and J by 2 bases, and 10 bases separated the two germline ends. The CDR3 is 14 amino acids. Germline CDR1 reads GTSNPN; CDR2 reads SVGIG (reference sequence). Expressed TCRB transcripts got sequenced, as all isolated RNA was reverse transcribed. Assay used: immunoSEQ multiplex PCR; TCRdb lists only in-frame clones, some missing. The table includes about 330,000 clones, 11% detected once. The chain couples TRBV30 to TRBJ1-2; D gene unclear. Source material: naive CD4+ T cells from blood. The origin of this receptor is a woman aged 25 to 39 in good health. Here the CDR3 reads CAWSVPPENYGYTF. CDR3 nucleotides: TGTGCCTGGAGTGTACCCCCAGAAAACTATGGCTACACCTTC.